This passage covers 27 T cell receptor beta chains from one sample sequenced in a study of T cells in Graves' hyperthyroidism and ophthalmopathy. Researchers amplified the TCR beta CDR3 regions from RNA transcripts. HTBI primers were used for first-round RT-PCR of the TCR CDR3. In TCRdb, the multiplex PCR reads were re-called with MiXCR into one record per CDR3 protein. The table shows some 490,000 distinct CDR3 sequences, with 22% occurring only once. Sequenced material: blood. Source of these receptors: a woman between 70 and 85 years old with Graves' ophthalmopathy.

This clonotype occurred many times. The chain has TRBV4-1 and TRBJ2-1; 8 bases are shared with TRBD1. This CDR3 is 15 amino acids long. V was pared by 4 bases and J by 5 bases, with 7 bases of the junction left unmatched. Germline assignment: CDR1 MGHRA and CDR2 YSYEKL. CDR3 protein: CASSPWTGFNNEQFF. The CDR3 bases are TGCGCCAGCAGCCCTTGGACAGGGTTTAACAATGAGCAGTTCTTC.

The CDR3 loop is CSAAGQGAADTQYF. CDR3 nucleotides: TGCAGTGCTGCGGGACAGGGGGCGGCAGATACGCAGTATTTT. V is TRBV20-1 and J is TRBJ2-3; 12 bases align to TRBD1. The V and J ends lost 5 bases and 4 bases, in that order; junction bases with no gene match: 4. The germline V gene encodes CDR1 DFQATT and CDR2 SNEGSKA (reference sequence). The CDR3 is 14 amino acids.

This clonotype was counted many times. V gene TRBV20-1 combines with J gene TRBJ2-3, with D possibly matching TRBD1 (6 bases). This CDR3 has 15 amino acids. V lost 1 base and J lost 6, with 17 bases in between. Germline loops: CDR1 DFQATT, CDR2 SNEGSKA (reference sequence). The CDR3 protein is CSARVGRGFSDTQYF. The CDR3, as DNA: TGCAGTGCTAGAGTAGGCAGGGGATTTTCCGATACGCAGTATTTT.

This sequence joins TRBV10-1 and TRBJ1-2, with 9 bases that match TRBD1. V dropped 3 bases and J dropped 6; count of bases not matched to a gene: 11. The CDR3 is made up of 16 amino acids. Germline V gene data show CDR1 as WNHNN and CDR2 as SYGVQD (reference sequence). The CDR3 protein is CASSDLPGQGWNGYTF. The CDR3 region has the DNA TGCGCCAGCAGTGACCTTCCGGGACAGGGATGGAATGGCTACACCTTC.

This clonotype was seen only a few times. The chain uses TRBV6-1 and TRBJ1-1, with D possibly matching TRBD1 (6 bases). The CDR3 sequence is 14 residues long. From germline, CDR1 is MNHNS and CDR2 SASEGT. Trimming took 6 bases from V and 5 from J, leaving 16 bases between them. CDR3 protein: CASSLDSVLTEAFF. The CDR3 coding sequence is TGTGCCAGCAGCCTGGACAGTGTCTTAACTGAAGCTTTCTTT.

The CDR3 region is CACKRTGTTEQYF. The CDR3 coding sequence is TGTGCCTGTAAGCGGACAGGTACTACGGAGCAGTACTTC. V and J are TRBV28 and TRBJ2-7; 7 bases align to TRBD1. This CDR3 is built from 13 residues. V lost 11 bases and J lost 7; bases outside the gene matches: 14. Germline V gene lookup returns CDR1 MDHEN and CDR2 SYDVKM.

J is TRBJ2-2 and V is TRBV24-1; 10 bases fit TRBD1. This CDR3 has 17 residues. Germline lookup yields CDR1 KGHDR and CDR2 SFDVKD. The V gene end was trimmed by 7 bases and the J gene end by 5 bases; junction bases not matched to a gene: 12. The CDR3 region is CATSPVPGQGRTGELFF. CDR3 nucleotides: TGTGCCACCAGCCCCGTACCGGGACAGGGGAGGACCGGGGAGCTGTTTTTT.

In its sample, this clonotype was seen once. The chain employs TRBV7-2 and TRBJ2-5; 8 bases are shared with TRBD1. After removal of 4 bases from V and 4 bases from J, the junction contained 32 bases not matched to a gene. This CDR3 region has 23 residues. Germline V gene sequence: CDR1 SGHTA, CDR2 FQGNSA. The CDR3: CASSSRTGMVGVVLAPRGETQYF. The CDR3 DNA follows: TGTGCCAGCAGCTCCAGGACAGGGATGGTCGGGGTGGTACTAGCTCCAAGGGGAGAGACCCAGTACTTC.

J is TRBJ2-3 and V is TRBV6-1; a possible D gene is TRBD1 (8 bases). V was trimmed by 5 bases and J by 4 bases, leaving 22 bases between them. Germline assignment: CDR1 MNHNS and CDR2 SASEGT. The length of the CDR3 is 17 residues. CDR3 loop: CASSSWTGRGFSDTQYF. CDR3 nucleotides: TGTGCCAGCAGTTCCTGGACAGGGAGGGGTTTTTCAGATACGCAGTATTTT.

This clonotype showed up just a few times. The chain links TRBV12-3 or TRBV12-4 to TRBJ1-5, with TRBD1 matching over 7 bases. The length of the CDR3 is 14 residues. After removal of 6 bases from V and 4 bases from J, the junction contained 6 bases not matched to a gene. CDR3 nucleotides: TGTGCCAGCAGGGTGGGACAGATTAATCAGCCCCAGCATTTT. Protein product: CASRVGQINQPQHF.

This clonotype has a handful of counts. The chain employs TRBV12-5 and TRBJ1-2; perhaps TRBD1 as D (5 bases). Germline assignment: CDR1 LGHNT and CDR2 FRNRAP. There are 14 residues in the CDR3. Between the trimmed V and J ends, which lost 5 bases and 7 bases, there was a span of 17 bases. The CDR3 sequence: CASGPGPIGSGYTF. DNA for the CDR3: TGTGCTAGTGGTCCGGGGCCTATCGGGAGTGGCTACACCTTC.

CDR3 sequence reads: CASSSGVWTEAFF. The DNA for the CDR3 is TGTGCCAGCAGCTCAGGGGTTTGGACTGAAGCTTTCTTT. The chain recombines TRBV7-2 with TRBJ1-1; D is perhaps TRBD1 (6 bases). The germline V gene has CDR1 SGHTA and CDR2 FQGNSA. CDR3 length: 13 amino acids. Trimming took 4 bases from V and 5 from J, leaving 11 bases between them. Full variable domain (rest looked up from reference TRBV7-2 and TRBJ1-1): GAGVSQSPSNKVTEKGKDVELRCDPISGHTALYWYRQSLGQGLEFLIYFQGNSAPDKSGLPSDRFSAERTGGSVSTLTIQRTQQEDSAVYLCASSSGVWTEAFFGQGTRLTVV.

V gene TRBV20-1 combines with J gene TRBJ2-5; maybe TRBD2 (5 bases). CDR1 and CDR2 from the germline V gene are DFQATT and SNEGSKA (reference sequence). This CDR3 contains 13 residues. Deletions cut 3 bases from V and 1 base from J, with 9 bases between. The CDR3 reads CSASLRGQETQYF. The CDR3 nucleotides read TGCAGTGCTAGCCTCCGGGGCCAAGAGACCCAGTACTTC.

This clonotype was recorded many times. The chain couples TRBV20-1 to TRBJ2-1; D remains ambiguous. The J call may be in error: the DNA end matches TRBJ2-7 better. Germline loops: CDR1 DFQATT, CDR2 SNEGSKA (reference sequence). The CDR3 covers 12 residues. The CDR3: CSARTPTNEQYF. The CDR3 nucleotides read TGCAGTGCGCGCACCCCTACTAATGAGCAGTACTTC.

The sample holds many counts of this clonotype. The chain carries TRBV2 and TRBJ2-3; D remains unclear. The germline CDR1 and CDR2 sequences are SNHLY and FYNNEI. Trimming took 5 bases from V and 3 from J, leaving 9 bases between them. CDR3 length equals 13 residues. In DNA form, the CDR3 reads TGTGCCAGCAGTAGGGATGGGACAGATACGCAGTATTTT. Its translation is CASSRDGTDTQYF.

This clonotype was counted a few times. V is TRBV18 and J is TRBJ2-1; unclear D gene. The CDR3 runs to 13 residues. CDR1 is KGHSH and CDR2 is LQKENI in the germline V gene. V was clipped by 2 bases and J by 4 bases, with 6 bases between them. As DNA, the CDR3 is TGTGCCAGCTCACCAAGTCAATACAATGAGCAGTTCTTC. Its protein is CASSPSQYNEQFF.

V gene TRBV5-1 combines with J gene TRBJ2-6, with D tentatively TRBD1 or TRBD2 (5 bases each). V lost 0 bases and J 4 bases, leaving 8 bases between the germline ends. Germline-derived CDR1 and CDR2 are SGHRS and YFSETQ. The CDR3 contains 15 residues. The CDR3 DNA is TGCGCCAGCAGCTTGGTAGGGGACGGGGCCAACGTCCTGACTTTC. It codes for CASSLVGDGANVLTF.

This clonotype has at least ten counts. The chain couples TRBV7-8 to TRBJ2-2, with D possibly TRBD1 on 6 matching bases. With 5 bases removed from V and 0 bases from J, the gap between germline ends came to 13 bases. The CDR3 consists of 16 residues. The germline CDR1 and CDR2 sequences are SGHVS and FQNEAQ. CDR3 residues: CASSRTGHANTGELFF. The CDR3 bases are TGTGCCAGCAGCCGTACGGGACACGCGAACACCGGGGAGCTGTTTTTT.

This clonotype was detected many times. This rearrangement joins TRBV27 to TRBJ1-5; TRBD1 matches at 7 bases. V lost 8 bases and J lost 2; bases outside the gene matches: 6. In germline, CDR1 is MNHEY, CDR2 SMNVEV (reference sequence). This CDR3 contains 14 residues. The CDR3 region is CASGATGGNQPQHF. CDR3 DNA: TGTGCCAGCGGGGCCACAGGGGGCAATCAGCCCCAGCATTTT.

The genes are TRBV27 and TRBJ2-5; 7 bases line up with TRBD1. CDR3 length equals 13 residues. With 5 bases clipped from V and 5 bases from J, the junction kept 5 bases outside the gene matches. CDR1 MNHEY and CDR2 SMNVEV come from the germline V gene (reference sequence). CDR3 residues: CASSEQGWETQYF. In DNA form, the CDR3 reads TGTGCCAGCAGTGAACAGGGGTGGGAGACCCAGTACTTC.

This clonotype was detected ten times or more. The J gene is TRBJ1-4, the V gene TRBV2, with 7 bases aligning to TRBD1. Germline loops: CDR1 SNHLY, CDR2 FYNNEI. J was trimmed by 7 bases and V by 6 bases; bases with no gene match: 5. The CDR3 is 13 amino acids. The CDR3 protein is CASRGQISEKLFF. The CDR3 DNA reads TGTGCCAGCAGGGGACAGATAAGTGAAAAACTGTTTTTT.

The chain employs TRBV5-1 and TRBJ1-2, with D unresolved. Germline V gene sequence: CDR1 SGHRS, CDR2 YFSETQ. The CDR3 totals 13 residues. The V gene lost 0 bases and the J gene lost 3 bases, with 6 bases spanning the gap. The CDR3 sequence: CASSLDSYYGYTF. The DNA of the CDR3 is TGCGCCAGCAGCTTGGACAGTTACTATGGCTACACCTTC.

The chain recombines TRBV20-1 with TRBJ1-5; 7 bases line up with TRBD1. Trimming at V came to 5 bases and at J to 3 bases, leaving 7 bases not matched to a gene. Germline lookup yields CDR1 DFQATT and CDR2 SNEGSKA (reference sequence). The CDR3 is 14 amino acids. DNA of the CDR3: TGCAGTGCTTCGACAGGGCGGTTCAATCAGCCCCAGCATTTT. Protein sequence: CSASTGRFNQPQHF.

The CDR3 DNA sequence: TGTGCCAGCAGTCCGGGACTGAACGCAGATACGCAGTATTTT. This encodes CASSPGLNADTQYF. The rearrangement joins TRBV12-3 or TRBV12-4 to TRBJ2-3, with D maybe TRBD2 (6 bases). The CDR3 totals 14 residues. With 5 bases removed from V and 4 bases from J, the gap between germline ends came to 13 bases.

This clonotype has a single count. V gene TRBV7-3 combines with J gene TRBJ2-1, with 7 bases matching TRBD2. The CDR3 extends over 15 amino acids. Germline assignment: CDR1 SGHTA and CDR2 FQGTGA. Trimming took 3 bases from V and 9 from J; bases not matched to a gene: 11. CDR3 amino acids: CASSFAGATGREQFF. The CDR3 region has the DNA TGTGCCAGCAGCTTTGCGGGAGCTACGGGGCGTGAGCAGTTCTTC.

This clonotype appeared a few times. V is TRBV5-1 and J is TRBJ2-1; 9 nucleotides agree with TRBD2. The CDR3 length is 17 residues. The germline V gene has CDR1 SGHRS and CDR2 YFSETQ. V was clipped by 1 base and J by 9 bases; unmatched bases: 14. CDR3 protein: CASSLSPRTSVGSEQFF. The CDR3 region has the DNA TGCGCCAGCAGCTTGTCGCCCCGGACTAGCGTAGGGAGTGAGCAGTTCTTC. The full variable domain, in which reference TRBV5-1 and TRBJ2-1 provide the parts outside the CDR3, is KAGVTQTPRYLIKTRGQQVTLSCSPISGHRSVSWYQQTPGQGLQFLFEYFSETQRNKGNFPGRFSGRQFSNSRSEMNVSTLELGDSALYLCASSLSPRTSVGSEQFFGPGTRLTVL.

V usage is TRBV20-1 and J usage is TRBJ2-5; the D gene is possibly TRBD2 (5 bases). The V and J ends lost 6 bases and 5 bases respectively, with 16 bases between them. Germline V lookup: CDR1 DFQATT, CDR2 SNEGSKA (reference sequence). The CDR3 is 13 amino acids. The CDR3 DNA reads TGCAGTGCCAGTAAGGCGAGAGGGGAGACCCAGTACTTC. Amino acid sequence: CSASKARGETQYF.